Below are 5 T cell receptor beta chains sequenced from a single sample in a study of breast tumors, draining lymph nodes, adjacent tissues. MiXCR, applied by TCRdb to the multiplex PCR reads, yields one record per CDR3 protein. The sample contains about 89,000 distinct CDR3 sequences, around 30% of which appear only once. Breast cancer patients provided tissue from their axillary draining lymph nodes. The specimen sequenced was axillary lymph node tissue. All receptors derive from a female donor with breast cancer. Some clones in this sample may be carry-over from other donors' samples.

V gene TRBV5-6 combines with J gene TRBJ1-1, with 8 bases aligning to TRBD1. The length of the CDR3 is 13 residues. Trimming removed 4 bases from V and 6 bases from J; junction bases left unmatched: 5. Germline-derived CDR1 and CDR2 are SGHDT and YYEEEE. The CDR3 DNA follows: TGTGCCAGCAGCAGACAGGGGAGGGCTGAAGCTTTCTTT. Residues: CASSRQGRAEAFF. Variable domain in full (rest from reference TRBV5-6 and TRBJ1-1): DAGVTQSPTHLIKTRGQQVTLRCSPKSGHDTVSWYQQALGQGPQFIFQYYEEEERQRGNFPDRFSGHQFPNYSSELNVNALLLGDSALYLCASSRQGRAEAFFGQGTRLTVV.

V is TRBV7-4 and J is TRBJ1-5; the D is unclear. Per the germline V gene, CDR1 is SGHVT and CDR2 is SQSDAQ. The CDR3 runs 15 residues. The V end was cut by 1 base, the J end by 7 bases, with 14 bases between. DNA of the CDR3: TGTGCCAGCAGCTTAGGCACACGAAACAACCAGCCCCAGCATTTT. It encodes CASSLGTRNNQPQHF. Looking up the rest from reference TRBV7-4 and TRBJ1-5 gives the full variable domain: GAGVSQSPRYKVAKRGRDVALRCDSISGHVTLYWYRQTLGQGSEVLTYSQSDAQRDKSGRPSGRFSAERPERSVSTLKIQRTEQGDSAVYLCASSLGTRNNQPQHFGDGTRLSIL.

Ten or more counts support this clonotype. The chain links TRBV6-2 or TRBV6-3 to TRBJ1-3; D unclear. V was trimmed by 10 bases and J by 0 bases, leaving 31 bases between them. The CDR3 spans 20 residues. The germline CDR1 and CDR2 sequences are MNHEY and SVGEGT. The CDR3 DNA sequence: TGTGCCACCCCGTTCCTCAACGACATCCATCCCCCCTTCTCTGGAAACACCATATATTTT. Protein: CATPFLNDIHPPFSGNTIYF.

This clonotype was detected many times. V and J are TRBV20-1 and TRBJ2-5, with D maybe TRBD2 (6 bases). The CDR3 totals 11 residues. With 6 bases removed from V and 7 bases from J, the gap between germline ends came to 12 bases. CDR1 is DFQATT, CDR2 SNEGSKA, per germline (reference sequence). The DNA of the CDR3 is TGCAGTGCACTACTCGGGGGGACCCAGTACTTC. Its protein product is CSALLGGTQYF.

This clonotype came up many times. V gene TRBV20-1 combines with J gene TRBJ2-3, with 7 positions matching TRBD1. Germline CDR1 is DFQATT and CDR2 is SNEGSKA (reference sequence). The CDR3 totals 15 residues. Trimming removed 4 bases from V and 5 bases from J; junction bases left unmatched: 12. The CDR3: CSATPTTGLIDTQYF. In DNA form, the CDR3 reads TGCAGTGCTACCCCAACGACAGGGTTGATAGATACGCAGTATTTT.